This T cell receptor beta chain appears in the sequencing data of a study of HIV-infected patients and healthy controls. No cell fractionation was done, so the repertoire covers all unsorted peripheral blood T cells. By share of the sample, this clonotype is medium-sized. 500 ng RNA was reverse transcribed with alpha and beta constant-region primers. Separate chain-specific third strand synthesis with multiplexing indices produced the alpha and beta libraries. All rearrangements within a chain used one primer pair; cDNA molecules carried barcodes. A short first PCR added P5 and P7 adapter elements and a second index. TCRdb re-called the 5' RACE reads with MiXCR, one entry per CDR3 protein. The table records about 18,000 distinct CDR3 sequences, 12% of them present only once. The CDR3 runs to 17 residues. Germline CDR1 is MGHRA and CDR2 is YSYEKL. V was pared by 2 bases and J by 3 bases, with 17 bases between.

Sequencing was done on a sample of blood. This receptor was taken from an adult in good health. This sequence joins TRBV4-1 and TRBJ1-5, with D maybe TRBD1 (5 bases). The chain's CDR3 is CASSQSGQGGINQPQHF. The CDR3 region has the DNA TGCGCCAGCAGCCAAAGTGGGCAGGGAGGCATCAATCAGCCCCAGCATTTT.